These T cell receptor beta chains were read from a single sample in a study of blood T cell repertoires in COVID-19. Profiling relied on immunoSEQ multiplex PCR, and the TCRdb table lists in-frame clones only, not all of them. The sample gives more than 100,000 clones, approximately 84% of which show up once; 1.4% is in the top ten. The sequenced sample consisted of peripheral blood. These receptors all come from a man between 60 and 75 years old with acute or convalescent COVID-19. CDR3s include the opening cysteine and the closing phenylalanine or tryptophan. The D gene is left open where the match is weak. Not all rows give a size; the values are once, few, many and, for expanded clones, a class.

TRBV4-1,TRBJ2-1,.,TRBD2,TGCGCCAGCACAGCGGGGGCCTTCTACAATGAGCAGTTCTTC,CASTAGAFYNEQFF
TRBV27,TRBJ1-2,.,TRBD1,TGTGCCAGCAGTTTATCCGCCGACAGGGTTAGTGGCTACACCTTC,CASSLSADRVSGYTF
TRBV4-1,TRBJ1-5,.,.,TGCGCCAGCAGCCAAATAGTGACCGACTATCAGCCCCAGCATTTT,CASSQIVTDYQPQHF
TRBV5-1,TRBJ2-2,.,.,TGCGCCAGCAGCCGCGACAGTTCGAACACCGGGGAGCTGTTTTTT,CASSRDSSNTGELFF
TRBV24-1,TRBJ2-2,.,TRBD2,TGTGCCACCAGAGGACTAGCTAACACCGGGGAGCTGTTTTTT,CATRGLANTGELFF
TRBV12-5,TRBJ2-2,.,TRBD2,TGTGCTAGTGGTTTGGTATTGACTAGCGGACCGAACACCGGGGAGCTGTTTTTT,CASGLVLTSGPNTGELFF
TRBV5-4,TRBJ2-7,.,.,TGTGCCAGCAGCTACCGGGACACCTCCTACGAGCAGTACTTC,CASSYRDTSYEQYF
TRBV6-5,TRBJ1-6,.,TRBD1,TGTGCCAGCAGTTTGTACAGGGGGCGCAGGACACCCCTCCACTTT,CASSLYRGRRTPLHF
TRBV7-2,TRBJ2-3,.,TRBD1,TGTGCCAGCAGCGAGGACAGGGCAGATACGCAGTATTTT,CASSEDRADTQYF
TRBV29-1,TRBJ2-3,.,.,TGCAGCGTTGAACCCCAGAGCACAGATACGCAGTATTTT,CSVEPQSTDTQYF
TRBV29-1,TRBJ1-4,.,.,TGCAGCGTTGTGGCAACGCTTAATGAAAAACTGTTTTTT,CSVVATLNEKLFF
TRBV18,TRBJ1-4,.,.,TGTGCCAGCTCCCGGAGGGCAGAACGTAATGAAAAACTGTTTTTT,CASSRRAERNEKLFF
TRBV5-1,TRBJ2-7,.,TRBD1,TGCGCCAGCAGCGGGACAGGGGCCCTAGGAGGCGAGCAGTACTTC,CASSGTGALGGEQYF
TRBV27,TRBJ1-5,once,TRBD1,TGTGCCAGCAGCCGGACAGGGGGCTCGAATCAGCCCCAGCATTTT,CASSRTGGSNQPQHF
TRBV7-9,TRBJ2-2,.,.,TGTGCCAGCAGTTCGCATCAGGGCCAGATGAACACCGGGGAGCTGTTTTTT,CASSSHQGQMNTGELFF